One and the same sample provided the 6 T cell receptor beta chains below, sequenced in a study of T cell repertoires in cytomegalovirus infection. TCRdb fed the reads into MiXCR, producing one record per CDR3 protein. This table has approximately 490,000 distinct CDR3 sequences, 11% appearing once. Sequencing input: PBMCs. The source is a human donor in good health (CMV status not recorded). Some clones in this sample may be carry-over from other donors' samples.

This clonotype occurred once. The chain recombines TRBV2 with TRBJ1-5; the match to TRBD1 covers 8 bases. The CDR3 covers 15 residues. Germline CDR1 reads SNHLY; CDR2 reads FYNNEI. V lost 6 bases and J lost 2; bases outside the gene matches: 6. The CDR3 reads CASSPQGARNQPQHF. CDR3 DNA sequence: TGTGCCAGCAGCCCCCAGGGGGCCCGCAATCAGCCCCAGCATTTT. Based on the CDR3 plus reference TRBV2 and TRBJ1-5, the full variable domain is EPEVTQTPSHQVTQMGQEVILRCVPISNHLYFYWYRQILGQKVEFLVSFYNNEISEKSEIFDDQFSVERPDGSNFTLKIRSTKLEDSAMYFCASSPQGARNQPQHFGDGTRLSIL.

This chain uses TRBV20-1 with TRBJ1-5, with D maybe TRBD1 (5 bases). This CDR3 comprises 12 residues. The V and J ends lost 5 bases and 5 bases respectively, with 10 bases between them. From germline, CDR1 is DFQATT and CDR2 SNEGSKA (reference sequence). The CDR3 nucleotides read TGCAGTGCTGGGGACCGAGATCAGCCCCAGCATTTT. Residues: CSAGDRDQPQHF.

The sample holds many counts of this clonotype. V gene TRBV30 combines with J gene TRBJ1-3; 7 nucleotides align to TRBD1. The V gene end was trimmed by 0 bases and the J gene end by 0 bases; junction bases not matched to a gene: 2. The CDR3 loop spans 15 amino acids. CDR1 and CDR2 (germline): GTSNPN, SVGIG (reference sequence). CDR3 DNA: TGTGCCTGGAGTGTAACAGGGGCCTCTGGAAACACCATATATTTT. This gives the protein CAWSVTGASGNTIYF.

This chain connects TRBV5-1 to TRBJ2-1, with D perhaps matching TRBD1 or TRBD2 (5 bases each). The CDR3 is 13 residues long. V lost 5 bases and J 9 bases, leaving 15 bases between the germline ends. Per the germline V gene, CDR1 is SGHRS and CDR2 is YFSETQ. This CDR3 reads CASSSGYGTEQFF. In nucleotides, the CDR3 is TGCGCCAGCAGTTCAGGCTATGGGACTGAGCAGTTCTTC.

The table lists this clonotype with many counts. The chain employs TRBV7-2 and TRBJ2-3, with no clear D. Trimming shortened V by 1 base and J by 3 bases, and 11 bases separated the two germline ends. There are 15 residues in the CDR3. The germline CDR1 and CDR2 sequences are SGHTA and FQGNSA. The CDR3: CASSLVEAGTDTQYF. The DNA for the CDR3 is TGTGCCAGCAGCTTAGTTGAGGCTGGAACAGATACGCAGTATTTT.

This clonotype has ten or more counts. This chain joins TRBV10-3 and TRBJ2-3; 12 bases line up with TRBD2. Trimming took 10 bases from V and 4 from J; bases not matched to a gene: 9. The CDR3 has 15 amino acids. Germline V gene lookup returns CDR1 ENHRY and CDR2 SYGVKD. CDR3 nucleotides: TGTGCCACCCGGACGACTAGCGGGGGATCAGATACGCAGTATTTT. Its translation: CATRTTSGGSDTQYF.